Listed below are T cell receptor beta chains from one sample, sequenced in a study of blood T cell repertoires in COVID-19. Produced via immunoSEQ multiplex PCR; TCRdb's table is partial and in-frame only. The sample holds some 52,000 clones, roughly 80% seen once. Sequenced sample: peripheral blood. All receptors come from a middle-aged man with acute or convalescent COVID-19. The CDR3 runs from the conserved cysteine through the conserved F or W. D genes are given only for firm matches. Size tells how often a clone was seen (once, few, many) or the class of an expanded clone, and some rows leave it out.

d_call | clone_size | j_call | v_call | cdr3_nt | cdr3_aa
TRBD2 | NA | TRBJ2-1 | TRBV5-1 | TGCGCCAGCAGCTCCCTAGGGGCGGGAGGAGATGGGCACATCTCCTATGAGCAGTTCTTC | CASSSLGAGGDGHISYEQFF
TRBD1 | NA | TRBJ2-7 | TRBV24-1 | TGTGCCACCTCCCTGGGGGGACAGGGGGCGTACGAGCAGTACTTC | CATSLGGQGAYEQYF
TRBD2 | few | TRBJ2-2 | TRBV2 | TGTGCCAGCACTGGACTAGTGGTCGCCGGGGAGCTGTTTTTT | CASTGLVVAGELFF
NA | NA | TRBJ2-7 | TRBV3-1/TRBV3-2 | TGTGCCAGCACGGACTACTACGAGCAGTACTTC | CASTDYYEQYF
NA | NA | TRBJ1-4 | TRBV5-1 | TGCGCCAGCAGCTTAACCGGACTCGAGCCTGAAAAACTGTTTTTT | CASSLTGLEPEKLFF
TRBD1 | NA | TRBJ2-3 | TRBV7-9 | TGTGCCAGCAGCCCACAGGGGGGTCTCACAGATACGCAGTATTTT | CASSPQGGLTDTQYF
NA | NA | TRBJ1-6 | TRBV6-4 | TGTGCCAGCAGTGGGGGGCGGAATTCACCCCTCCACTTT | CASSGGRNSPLHF
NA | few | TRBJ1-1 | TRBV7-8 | TGTGCCAGCAGTCCTAGGACAGCTGGAAACACTGAAGCTTTCTTT | CASSPRTAGNTEAFF
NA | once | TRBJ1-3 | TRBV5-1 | TGCGCCAGCAGCTTATTAGGGGAAGGAAACACCATATATTTT | CASSLLGEGNTIYF
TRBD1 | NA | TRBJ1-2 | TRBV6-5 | TGTGCCAGCAGTTACTCGGGGACAGGGAACTATGGCTACACCTTC | CASSYSGTGNYGYTF
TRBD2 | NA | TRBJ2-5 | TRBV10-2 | TGCGCCAGCAGTGAGTCGAGTTGGCTAGCGGGACAAGAGACCCAGTACTTC | CASSESSWLAGQETQYF
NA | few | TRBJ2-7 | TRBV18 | TGTGCCAGCTCACCACGCCCGGACGAGCAGTACTTC | CASSPRPDEQYF
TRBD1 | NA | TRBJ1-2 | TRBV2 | TGTGCCAGCAGTGATATCCGGGACAGGGTGAATGGCTACACCTTC | CASSDIRDRVNGYTF
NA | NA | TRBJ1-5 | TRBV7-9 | TGTGCCAGCAGCTTAGGCAAGGGACTGAAACAGCCCCAGCATTTT | CASSLGKGLKQPQHF
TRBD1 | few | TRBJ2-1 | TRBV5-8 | TGTGCCAGCAGTTTTACAGGGGGCTCCTACAATGAGCAGTTCTTC | CASSFTGGSYNEQFF
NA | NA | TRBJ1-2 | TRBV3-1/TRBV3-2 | TGTGCCAGCAGCCAAGATAATTCCTACAGGGCAATTAGCTATGGCTACACCTTC | CASSQDNSYRAISYGYTF
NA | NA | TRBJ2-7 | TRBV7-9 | TGTGCCAGCAGCTTGGGGAGAGAGCAGTACTTC | CASSLGREQYF
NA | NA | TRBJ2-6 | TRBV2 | TGTGCCAGCAGTGGTCAGGCCAACGTCCTGACTTTC | CASSGQANVLTF
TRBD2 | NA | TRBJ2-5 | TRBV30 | TGTGCCTGGAGTCCTAGCGGGTCCCAAGAGACCCAGTACTTC | CAWSPSGSQETQYF
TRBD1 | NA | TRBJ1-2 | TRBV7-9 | TGTGCCAGCACCTACTCAGGGGGCTCTGGCTATGGCTACACCTTC | CASTYSGGSGYGYTF
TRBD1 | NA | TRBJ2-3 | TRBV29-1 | TGCAGCGGACAGGGGGAGGATCTGGATACGCAGTATTTT | CSGQGEDLDTQYF
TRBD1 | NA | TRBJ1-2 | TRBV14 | TGTGCCAGCAGCCGCCAACAGGGGCAAGGTGGCTACACCTTC | CASSRQQGQGGYTF
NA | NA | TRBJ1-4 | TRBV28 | TGTGCCAGCAGTCCTTTCGCAACAGGGACCGAAAAACTGTTTTTT | CASSPFATGTEKLFF
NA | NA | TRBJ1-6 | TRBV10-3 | TGTGCCATCAGGAAGAGCAGGGAAGGCAATTCACCCCTCCACTTT | CAIRKSREGNSPLHF
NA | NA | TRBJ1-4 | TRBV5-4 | TGTGCCAGCAGCTTGGGCCCGAGCAAAGAAAAACTGTTTTTT | CASSLGPSKEKLFF
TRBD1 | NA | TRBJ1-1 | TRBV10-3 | TGTGCCATCAGTGTGGGGACAGGGGATGAAGCTTTCTTT | CAISVGTGDEAFF
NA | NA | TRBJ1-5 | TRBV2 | TGTGCCAGCCAGGGGATTTACGAGGGAAATCAGCCCCAGCATTTT | CASQGIYEGNQPQHF
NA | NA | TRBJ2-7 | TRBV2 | TGTGCCAGCAGTCCGGGACACTCCTCCTACGAGCAGTACTTC | CASSPGHSSYEQYF
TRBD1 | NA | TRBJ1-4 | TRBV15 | TGTGCCACCAGCAGCCGACAGGGCCTTGGTGAAAAACTGTTTTTT | CATSSRQGLGEKLFF
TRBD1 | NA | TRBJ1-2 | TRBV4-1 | TGCGCCAGCAGTCTCGAGGGGGCAGGGGCGGACTATGGCTACACCTTC | CASSLEGAGADYGYTF
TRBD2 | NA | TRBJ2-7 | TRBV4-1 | TGCGCCAGCAGCCAAGATCTGGCGGGAGGGGCCTACGAGCAGTACTTC | CASSQDLAGGAYEQYF
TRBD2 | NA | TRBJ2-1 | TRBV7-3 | TGTGCCAGCGGACTGCTAGCGGCCTCAGGGGAGCAGTTCTTC | CASGLLAASGEQFF
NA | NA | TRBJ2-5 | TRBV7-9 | TGTGCCAGCAGCTTAAGCTACAGGGCGGAGGAGACCCAGTACTTC | CASSLSYRAEETQYF
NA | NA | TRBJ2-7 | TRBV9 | TGTGCCAGCAGCGCCCAGCCCGAGGGCTACGAGCAGTACTTC | CASSAQPEGYEQYF
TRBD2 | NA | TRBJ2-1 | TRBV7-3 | TGTGCCAGCAGCTTAACGGCGGGGGGAAACAATGAGCAGTTCTTC | CASSLTAGGNNEQFF
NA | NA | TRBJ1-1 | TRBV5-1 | TGCGCCAGCAGTCCCCGAGAGGGAGGGAACACTGAAGCTTTCTTT | CASSPREGGNTEAFF
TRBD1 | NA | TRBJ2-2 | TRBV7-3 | TGTGCCAGCAGCTTGGGACAGGCAAACACCGGGGAGCTGTTTTTT | CASSLGQANTGELFF
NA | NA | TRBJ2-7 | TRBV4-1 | TGCGCCAGCAGCCAAACCCAAGGGGTGGGGTATTACGAGCAGTACTTC | CASSQTQGVGYYEQYF
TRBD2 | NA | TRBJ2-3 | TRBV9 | TGTGCCAGCAGCGTAGGGGTAGCGGGGGGCGCAGATACGCAGTATTTT | CASSVGVAGGADTQYF
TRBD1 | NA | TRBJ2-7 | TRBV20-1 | TGCAGTAACAGGGGGGTCTACGAGCAGTACTTC | CSNRGVYEQYF
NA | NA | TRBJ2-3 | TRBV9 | TGTGCCAGCAGCGTATCCACAGGGATTGCAGATACGCAGTATTTT | CASSVSTGIADTQYF
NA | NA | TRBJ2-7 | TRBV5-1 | TGCGCCAGCAGCCTGTCATGGGGGGATAGGGGCTACGAGCAGTACTTC | CASSLSWGDRGYEQYF
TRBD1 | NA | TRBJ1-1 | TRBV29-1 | TGCAGCGCTACAGGGGGTAATGAAGCTTTCTTT | CSATGGNEAFF
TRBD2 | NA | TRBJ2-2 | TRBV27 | TGTGCCAGCCGGTCACAGAGCGGGGACCTCACCGGGGAGCTGTTTTTT | CASRSQSGDLTGELFF
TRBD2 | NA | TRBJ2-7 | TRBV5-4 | TGTGCCAGCAGCTCTAGCGGGAGCCTCAACTACGAGCAGTACTTC | CASSSSGSLNYEQYF